Below are 19 T cell receptor beta chains sequenced from a single sample in a study of response to subunit inactivated influenza vaccine. TCRdb recomputed calls from the RT-PCR reads with MiXCR, one row per CDR3 protein. The data contain about 700,000 distinct CDR3 sequences, about 15% of them singletons. Specimen: PBMCs from blood, collected 14 to 15 days before vaccination. The receptors derive from a middle-aged man who received an inactivated influenza vaccine.

Many counts were recorded for this clonotype. CDR3 nucleotide sequence: TGTGCCATCAGTGAGACAGTGTACTATGGCTACACCTTC. Its translation is CAISETVYYGYTF. This chain uses TRBV10-3 with TRBJ1-2, with D hard to call. Germline-derived CDR1 and CDR2 are ENHRY and SYGVKD. V was shortened by 2 bases and J by 3 bases, with 7 bases between the two germline ends. The CDR3 covers 13 residues.

The chain is built from TRBV10-3 and TRBJ2-2; 8 bases map to TRBD2. CDR1 is ENHRY and CDR2 is SYGVKD in the germline V gene. The trim removed 8 bases at V and 0 bases at J, leaving 11 bases unmatched. The CDR3 covers 17 residues. CDR3 nucleotides: TGTGCCATCGGCCCATGGGCGGGGGGAGCGAACACCGGGGAGCTGTTTTTT. This encodes CAIGPWAGGANTGELFF.

This clonotype came up a few times. V usage is TRBV4-1 and J usage is TRBJ2-7; D possibly corresponds to TRBD1 (5 bases). The ends were cut back, 0 bases at V and 1 base at J, with 13 bases in the middle. The CDR3 covers 16 residues. In germline, CDR1 is MGHRA, CDR2 YSYEKL. As DNA, the CDR3 is TGCGCCAGCAGCCAAGATTGGAACAGGCCGTCCTACGAGCAGTACTTC. As protein: CASSQDWNRPSYEQYF.

A few counts support this clonotype. V and J are TRBV5-1 and TRBJ2-7; D is ambiguous. Deletions cut 0 bases from V and 3 bases from J, with 10 bases between. This CDR3 is 14 amino acids long. Germline CDR1 reads SGHRS; CDR2 reads YFSETQ. The CDR3 here is CASSLGSGRYEQYF. CDR3 coding DNA: TGCGCCAGCAGCTTGGGGTCAGGACGCTACGAGCAGTACTTC.

The gene calls are TRBV25-1 and TRBJ2-7, with 7 bases fitting TRBD2. From germline, CDR1 is MGHDK and CDR2 SYGVNS. CDR3 length equals 12 residues. With 7 bases clipped from V and 5 bases from J, the junction kept 5 bases outside the gene matches. CDR3 residues: CASIGGSNEQYF. Written as DNA, the CDR3 is TGTGCCAGCATTGGCGGGAGTAACGAGCAGTACTTC.

This clonotype was counted at least ten times. CDR3 sequence: CASSFLAGEETQYF. Here the CDR3 DNA reads TGTGCCAGCAGTTTCCTAGCGGGGGAAGAGACCCAGTACTTC. The chain links TRBV28 to TRBJ2-5, with 10 bases identical to TRBD2. V shed 3 bases and J 3 bases; nucleotides not matched to a gene: 1. CDR3 length equals 14 residues. CDR1 and CDR2 (germline): MDHEN, SYDVKM.

Written as DNA, the CDR3 is TGCGCCAGCAGCCAAGACGTGCGGGACTACGAGCAGTACTTC. This translates into CASSQDVRDYEQYF. The chain couples TRBV4-3 to TRBJ2-7, with D maybe TRBD2 (6 bases). In germline, CDR1 is LGHNA, CDR2 YSLEER. CDR3 length equals 14 residues. The V end was cut by 0 bases, the J end by 3 bases, with 9 bases between.

This rearrangement joins TRBV20-1 to TRBJ2-1; TRBD2 matches at 11 bases. Germline V gives CDR1 DFQATT, CDR2 SNEGSKA (reference sequence). CDR3 length: 17 amino acids. After removal of 7 bases from V and 0 bases from J, the junction contained 11 bases not matched to a gene. Written as DNA, the CDR3 is TGCAGTGTAACTAGCGGGAGCTTTTTGAGCTCCTACAATGAGCAGTTCTTC. It codes for CSVTSGSFLSSYNEQFF.

This clonotype was seen repeatedly, ten times or more. The chain is built from TRBV5-1 and TRBJ2-2; 9 nucleotides align to TRBD1. The CDR3 totals 15 residues. Trimming removed 1 base from V and 7 bases from J; junction bases left unmatched: 5. Germline CDR1 SGHRS, CDR2 YFSETQ. The CDR3 bases are TGCGCCAGCAGCTTGACAGGGGGCAAGGACGGGGAGCTGTTTTTT. Protein: CASSLTGGKDGELFF.

Ten or more counts support this clonotype. The J gene is TRBJ2-3, the V gene TRBV24-1; TRBD1 aligns across 7 bases. Germline values: CDR1 KGHDR, CDR2 SFDVKD. The CDR3 contains 16 residues. The V segment lost 3 bases and the J segment 0 bases; nucleotides outside the gene matches: 5. Here the CDR3 DNA reads TGTGCCACCAGTGATGGACAGGAGACAAGCACAGATACGCAGTATTTT. It codes for CATSDGQETSTDTQYF.

The chain combines TRBV7-2 with TRBJ2-7; D may be TRBD2 (6 bases). Germline CDR1 and CDR2: SGHTA and FQGNSA. The CDR3 extends over 15 amino acids. The V and J ends lost 2 bases and 0 bases respectively, with 11 bases between them. The CDR3 loop is CASSLRGADSYEQYF. The CDR3 DNA is TGTGCCAGCAGCTTACGCGGGGCCGACTCCTACGAGCAGTACTTC.

This clonotype has a handful of counts. The chain uses TRBV25-1 and TRBJ2-7, with 7 bases that match TRBD1. Trimming took 2 bases from V and 2 from J; bases not matched to a gene: 3. The V gene's germline CDR1 is MGHDK and CDR2 SYGVNS. The CDR3 runs to 14 residues. This CDR3 is CASSEGTAAYEQYF. For the CDR3, the DNA is TGTGCCAGCAGTGAAGGGACAGCCGCCTACGAGCAGTACTTC.

The chain is built from TRBV30 and TRBJ2-7, with D perhaps TRBD2 (5 bases). There are 16 residues in the CDR3. CDR1 is GTSNPN, CDR2 SVGIG, per germline (reference sequence). V lost 3 bases to trimming and J lost 0 bases, with 18 bases between them. This CDR3 reads CAWSGAGGWSSYEQYF. The CDR3 DNA follows: TGTGCCTGGAGCGGAGCCGGAGGTTGGAGCTCCTACGAGCAGTACTTC.

V usage is TRBV6-5 and J usage is TRBJ2-7; 9 bases are shared with TRBD2. Germline CDR1 MNHEY, CDR2 SVGAGI. The CDR3 runs to 19 residues. The junction had 24 bases not matched to a gene; V was cut back by 8 bases and J by 4 bases. CDR3 coding DNA: TGTGCCAGCTCTACTACCGGGACTAGCAGAGTCGGTGATAAATACGAGCAGTACTTC. Translation gives CASSTTGTSRVGDKYEQYF.

A few counts support this clonotype. The DNA for the CDR3 is TGTGCCAGCAGCCCCGGTAGGGGCGGGGGCAATGAGCAGTTCTTC. The encoded protein is CASSPGRGGGNEQFF. The gene calls are TRBV12-3 or TRBV12-4 and TRBJ2-1, with 7 bases fitting TRBD2. Germline trimming cut 6 bases from V and 6 bases from J; bases unmatched to any gene: 11. The CDR3 is 15 amino acids.

The chain recombines TRBV6-2 or TRBV6-3 with TRBJ2-5, with D perhaps TRBD1 (5 bases). The CDR3 covers 14 residues. The germline V gene has CDR1 MNHEY and CDR2 SVGEGT. The V end lost 2 bases, the J end lost 1 base, and 8 bases lay between the germline ends. Here the CDR3 DNA reads TGTGCCAGCAGTTACATCAGGGTCCAAGAGACCCAGTACTTC. This translates into CASSYIRVQETQYF.

This clonotype has only a few counts. The chain employs TRBV7-9 and TRBJ2-7; no definite D call. CDR3 size: 14 residues. Per germline, CDR1 SEHNR and CDR2 FQNEAQ (reference sequence). V gave up 1 base and J gave up 6 bases, with 13 bases separating them. CDR3 DNA: TGTGCCAGCAGCTTAGGGTTCTCCCCCCTCGAGCAGTACTTC. Translated, it gives CASSLGFSPLEQYF. The variable domain in full, with the rest retrieved from reference TRBV7-9 and TRBJ2-7, is DTGVSQNPRHKITKRGQNVTFRCDPISEHNRLYWYRQTLGQGPEFLTYFQNEAQLEKSRLLSDRFSAERPKGSFSTLEIQRTEQGDSAMYLCASSLGFSPLEQYFGPGTRLTVT.

This clonotype was recorded a few times. The rearrangement links TRBV4-2 to TRBJ2-5; D unclear. The germline V and J ends were trimmed by 0 bases and 5 bases, with 10 bases remaining between them. CDR3 size: 14 residues. The germline gives CDR1 LGHNA, CDR2 YNFKEQ. CDR3: CASSQEAQRETQYF. As DNA, the CDR3 is TGTGCCAGCAGCCAAGAAGCGCAGAGGGAGACCCAGTACTTC.

This clonotype was counted between two and nine times. The chain is built from TRBV24-1 and TRBJ2-1; 13 bases match TRBD2. Trimming removed 1 base from V and 8 bases from J; junction bases left unmatched: 7. The CDR3 spans 17 residues. CDR1 and CDR2 (germline): KGHDR, SFDVKD. The CDR3 reads CATSDFSTSGRMDEQFF. Here the CDR3 DNA reads TGTGCCACCAGTGATTTCTCGACTAGCGGGAGGATGGATGAGCAGTTCTTC.